This TCR beta chain was profiled in a study of blood T cell repertoires in COVID-19. The wider study: In each case, the material was cDNA or gDNA derived from T cells, B-cell-depleted T cells, or PBMCs.

Methods used by the authors: Amplification of reference gene primers provided the estimated nucleated cell counts. Clones were sequenced by immunoSEQ multiplex PCR, and TCRdb holds only the in-frame ones, with some missing. V and J calls and clone size are as listed in that table; D and trimming were resolved from the DNA. This table has more than 150,000 clones, 94% appearing once. In germline, CDR1 is LNHDA, CDR2 SQIVND (reference sequence). The CDR3 totals 15 residues. Trimming left V 5 bases short and J 4 bases short, with 17 bases between. This receptor was identified in a young man with COVID-19, enrolled during active disease. The V and J genes are TRBV19 and TRBJ1-2; D unresolved. The sequenced sample was peripheral blood. The CDR3 DNA reads as TGTGCCAGTAGTCCCACCCAACAGCCTTCCTATGGCTACACCTTC. This codes for CASSPTQQPSYGYTF.